This TCR beta chain was recorded in a study of blood T cell repertoires in COVID-19. About the research overall: Samples representing acute and convalescent COVID-19 were sourced from the United States, Italy and Spain. Sources were T cells, B-cell-depleted T cells, or PBMCs; the material itself was cDNA or gDNA.

The J segment lost 2 bases and the V segment lost 6 bases, leaving 7 bases of the junction unmatched. The CDR3 is made up of 14 amino acids. Germline V gene sequence: CDR1 MNHNY, CDR2 SVGAGI (reference sequence). Per the authors' pipeline: Reference gene primer amplification gave estimated nucleated cell counts. TCRdb keeps only in-frame clones here, not all; method: immunoSEQ multiplex PCR. V and J calls and clone size are copied from that table; D and trimming were computed from the DNA. The sample includes approximately 210,000 clones, under 90% of them seen just once. Seattle-derived patients entered the study during active infection and were followed longitudinally.

Sequenced: peripheral blood. This chain links TRBV6-6 with TRBJ2-7; 7 bases map to TRBD1. The receptor comes from a woman at least 80 years old with COVID-19, enrolled during active disease. This CDR3 is CASSRQGAPYEQYF. The CDR3 DNA sequence: TGTGCCAGCAGCCGACAGGGTGCGCCCTACGAGCAGTACTTC.